These 5 T cell receptor beta chains were sequenced from one sample in a study of cytomegalovirus exposure and HLA in healthy donors. Assay: immunoSEQ multiplex PCR; the TCRdb copy retains only in-frame clones and omits some. The table shows fewer than 150,000 clones, with around nine tenths occurring only once. Sequenced: PBMCs. These TCRs come from a man younger than 30 in good health and CMV-seropositive.

The rearrangement uses TRBV15 and TRBJ2-7, with D unclear. The germline V gene encodes CDR1 LNHNV and CDR2 YYDKDF (reference sequence). Trimming took 0 bases from V and 6 from J, leaving 9 bases between them. The CDR3 covers 13 residues. CDR3 in DNA: TGTGCCACCAGCAGAGATGAGGCTCGCGAGCAGTACTTC. It codes for CATSRDEAREQYF.

The chain combines TRBV6-5 with TRBJ2-1; TRBD1 matches at 8 bases. V shed 5 bases and J 7 bases; nucleotides not matched to a gene: 4. CDR3 size: 13 residues. Per the germline V gene, CDR1 is MNHEY and CDR2 is SVGAGI. The CDR3 sequence is CASSPRTGNEQFF. The CDR3 coding sequence is TGTGCCAGCAGTCCCCGGACAGGGAATGAGCAGTTCTTC.

In DNA, the CDR3 is TGTGCCAGCGGGCGGACAGGGTTGGATGAAAAACTGTTTTTT. Its translation is CASGRTGLDEKLFF. V and J are TRBV6-1 and TRBJ1-4; 8 bases align to TRBD1. V trimming: 8 bases; J trimming: 6 bases; junction bases outside the gene matches: 8. Germline lookup yields CDR1 MNHNS and CDR2 SASEGT. The CDR3 has 14 residues.

This chain uses TRBV7-6 with TRBJ2-1; D is undetermined. CDR1 and CDR2 (germline): SGHVS, FNYEAQ. The CDR3 contains 11 residues. The V and J ends lost 8 bases and 9 bases respectively, with 11 bases between them. Here the CDR3 DNA reads TGTGCCAGCGCATCTGGAGTTGAGCAGTTCTTC. Protein product: CASASGVEQFF. The full variable domain, its missing parts supplied by reference TRBV7-6 and TRBJ2-1, is GAGVSQSPRYKVTKRGQDVALRCDPISGHVSLYWYRQALGQGPEFLTYFNYEAQQDKSGLPNDRFSAERPEGSISTLTIQRTEQRDSAMYRCASASGVEQFFGPGTRLTVL.

The rearrangement links TRBV28 to TRBJ2-1; TRBD1 matches at 10 bases. The CDR3 runs 17 residues. The J segment lost 7 bases and the V segment lost 7 bases, leaving 16 bases of the junction unmatched. Per the germline V gene, CDR1 is MDHEN and CDR2 is SYDVKM. The CDR3 DNA sequence: TGTGCCAGCACTGGGACAGGGGTCAGCGGGAGATGGAATGAGCAGTTCTTC. Residues: CASTGTGVSGRWNEQFF. The full variable domain, rest sourced from reference TRBV28 and TRBJ2-1, is DVKVTQSSRYLVKRTGEKVFLECVQDMDHENMFWYRQDPGLGLRLIYFSYDVKMKEKGDIPEGYSVSREKKERFSLILESASTNQTSMYLCASTGTGVSGRWNEQFFGPGTRLTVL.